These 26 T cell receptor beta chains were all obtained from the same sample, sequenced in a study of blood T cell repertoires in COVID-19. The assay was immunoSEQ multiplex PCR, and TCRdb's table has in-frame clones only and misses some. The sample shows around 70,000 clones, 87% of them seen only once. Sequenced input: peripheral blood. The receptors shown here come from a woman of 80 years or more with active or convalescent COVID-19.

The chain carries TRBV18 and TRBJ2-3; 10 bases agree with TRBD1. Germline loops: CDR1 KGHSH, CDR2 LQKENI. The CDR3 extends over 17 amino acids. Germline trimming cut 3 bases from V and 1 base from J; bases unmatched to any gene: 7. The CDR3 DNA sequence: TGTGCCAGCTCACCGTACTCCGGGACAGGGGGCACAGATACGCAGTATTTT. Encoded protein: CASSPYSGTGGTDTQYF.

J is TRBJ1-1 and V is TRBV27, with D maybe TRBD1 (5 bases). This CDR3 is built from 19 residues. Germline CDR1 and CDR2: MNHEY and SMNVEV (reference sequence). The V gene lost 6 bases and the J gene lost 0 bases, with 26 bases spanning the gap. CDR3 sequence reads: CASRKWGLGPTMLNTEAFF. The CDR3 DNA is TGTGCCAGCAGAAAGTGGGGCTTGGGCCCGACGATGCTGAACACTGAAGCTTTCTTT.

V is TRBV7-3 and J is TRBJ1-1; the D is unclear. V was clipped by 8 bases and J by 1 base, with 5 bases between them. The CDR3 extends over 11 amino acids. CDR1 SGHTA and CDR2 FQGTGA come from the germline V gene. DNA of the CDR3: TGTGCCAGCGGCCAGAACACTGAAGCTTTCTTT. Translation: CASGQNTEAFF. Filled out from reference TRBV7-3 and TRBJ1-1, the complete variable domain reads GAGVSQTPSNKVTEKGKYVELRCDPISGHTALYWYRQSLGQGPEFLIYFQGTGAADDSGLPNDRFFAVRPEGSVSTLKIQRTERGDSAVYLCASGQNTEAFFGQGTRLTVV.

This clone was detected only a few times. The CDR3 bases are TGTGCCAGTCATACACGGCAGGGATCACCCCTCCACTTT. Its translation is CASHTRQGSPLHF. The rearrangement uses TRBV6-5 and TRBJ1-6, with D possibly being TRBD1 (5 bases). Trimming cost V 9 bases and J 10 bases, with 16 bases left between them. Germline lookup yields CDR1 MNHEY and CDR2 SVGAGI. This CDR3 region has 13 residues.

This chain uses TRBV7-2 with TRBJ2-3, with 14 bases that match TRBD2. V trimming: 5 bases; J trimming: 5 bases; junction bases outside the gene matches: 9. CDR1 is SGHTA, CDR2 FQGNSA, per germline. The CDR3 is 17 amino acids. Here the CDR3 reads CASSLQTSGGAGDTQYF. The CDR3 DNA reads as TGTGCCAGCAGCCTCCAGACTAGCGGGGGGGCGGGAGATACGCAGTATTTT. Supplemented by reference TRBV7-2 and TRBJ2-3, the full variable domain reads GAGVSQSPSNKVTEKGKDVELRCDPISGHTALYWYRQSLGQGLEFLIYFQGNSAPDKSGLPSDRFSAERTGGSVSTLTIQRTQQEDSAVYLCASSLQTSGGAGDTQYFGPGTRLTVL.

The chain couples TRBV4-3 to TRBJ1-3; the match to TRBD1 covers 9 bases. This CDR3 contains 17 residues. J gave up 0 bases and V 3 bases, and 6 bases lay outside the gene matches. Germline V gives CDR1 LGHNA, CDR2 YSLEER. The CDR3 bases are TGCGCCAGCAGCCAGGGACAGGGAAGAGGCTCTGGAAACACCATATATTTT. Its translation is CASSQGQGRGSGNTIYF.

V is TRBV7-2 and J is TRBJ2-7; 7 bases are a match to TRBD1. Trimming removed 2 bases from V and 3 bases from J; junction bases left unmatched: 4. The germline V gene has CDR1 SGHTA and CDR2 FQGNSA. This CDR3 spans 14 amino acids. The CDR3 bases are TGTGCCAGCAGCTTAAGGACAGGAAACTACGAGCAGTACTTC. Translation: CASSLRTGNYEQYF.

V and J are TRBV5-5 and TRBJ1-5, with D maybe TRBD1 (5 bases). The CDR3 totals 13 residues. Trimming removed 1 base at V and 11 bases at J, with 13 bases between. Looked up from germline, CDR1 is SGHKS and CDR2 is YYEKEE (reference sequence). The DNA for the CDR3 is TGTGCCAGCAGCTTGACGGGCGGGGGAGCCCAGCATTTT. It is translated as CASSLTGGGAQHF.

This clone was recorded only once. The chain recombines TRBV5-4 with TRBJ2-5; 8 bases fit TRBD1. The CDR3 contains 14 residues. J gave up 5 bases and V 4 bases, and 7 bases lay outside the gene matches. CDR1 is SGHNT, CDR2 YYREEE, per germline (reference sequence). The CDR3 DNA reads as TGTGCCAGCAGCCTACGGACAGGGATTGAGACCCAGTACTTC. Protein sequence: CASSLRTGIETQYF.

This clone was seen only once. The CDR3 region is CASSSAGGLYNEQFF. CDR3 nucleotides: TGCGCCAGCAGCTCAGCGGGGGGTCTCTACAATGAGCAGTTCTTC. The genes are TRBV5-1 and TRBJ2-1; TRBD2 matches at 9 bases. The CDR3 runs 15 residues. CDR1 is SGHRS, CDR2 YFSETQ, per germline. J was trimmed by 3 bases and V by 3 bases; bases with no gene match: 4. The full variable domain, rest sourced from reference TRBV5-1 and TRBJ2-1, is KAGVTQTPRYLIKTRGQQVTLSCSPISGHRSVSWYQQTPGQGLQFLFEYFSETQRNKGNFPGRFSGRQFSNSRSEMNVSTLELGDSALYLCASSSAGGLYNEQFFGPGTRLTVL.

The genes are TRBV27 and TRBJ2-3, with TRBD2 matching over 8 bases. Germline V gene sequence: CDR1 MNHEY, CDR2 SMNVEV (reference sequence). V shed 5 bases and J 7 bases; nucleotides not matched to a gene: 11. The CDR3 has 15 amino acids. CDR3 sequence (DNA): TGTGCCAGCAGTCCGGGACGGCGGGGGGTTAATACGCAGTATTTT. This sequence encodes CASSPGRRGVNTQYF.

The chain joins TRBV30 to TRBJ1-1; D perhaps matches TRBD1 (6 bases). The germline gives CDR1 GTSNPN, CDR2 SVGIG (reference sequence). Trimming pared 1 base from V and 4 bases from J, leaving 13 bases between. The CDR3 runs 14 residues. The CDR3 region is CAWSATGLITEAFF. CDR3 DNA sequence: TGTGCCTGGAGTGCCACAGGGCTGATCACTGAAGCTTTCTTT.

V and J are TRBV5-1 and TRBJ1-6; 7 bases fit TRBD1. Trimming took 1 base from V and 5 from J; bases not matched to a gene: 12. From germline, CDR1 is SGHRS and CDR2 YFSETQ. The CDR3 covers 18 residues. For the CDR3, the DNA is TGCGCCAGCAGCTTGCTGTCGCAGGGCGGGACAGATAATTCACCCCTCCACTTT. It encodes CASSLLSQGGTDNSPLHF.

The chain carries TRBV4-3 and TRBJ2-1; D is unclear. The CDR3 spans 17 residues. Germline V gene sequence: CDR1 LGHNA, CDR2 YSLEER. Trimming cost V 4 bases and J 2 bases, with 18 bases left between them. CDR3 loop: CASSPQASWSAYNEQFF. CDR3 DNA: TGCGCCAGCAGCCCTCAAGCGTCCTGGTCGGCCTACAATGAGCAGTTCTTC.

In its sample, this clone was seen once. The gene calls are TRBV21-1 and TRBJ1-2. TRBV21-1 is designated a pseudogene. The CDR3 has 20 amino acids. The CDR3 loop reads CASSKDVSGTEGYGRDGYTF. In DNA, the CDR3 is TGTGCCAGCAGCAAAGACGTTTCCGGGACTGAGGGCTATGGTCGTGATGGCTACACCTTC.

This chain joins TRBV7-2 and TRBJ1-1, with 7 bases that match TRBD1. Trimming cost V 6 bases and J 0 bases; bases outside gene matches: 4. The CDR3 contains 14 residues. Per the germline V gene, CDR1 is SGHTA and CDR2 is FQGNSA. CDR3 residues: CASRTGQLNTEAFF. Here the CDR3 DNA reads TGTGCCAGCAGGACGGGACAGTTGAACACTGAAGCTTTCTTT.

The chain recombines TRBV6-5 with TRBJ1-3; 10 bases are shared with TRBD1. This CDR3 has 16 residues. The ends lost 2 bases at V and 4 bases at J; junction bases unmatched: 5. The germline V gene has CDR1 MNHEY and CDR2 SVGAGI. CDR3: CASSYTGTGAGNTIYF. The CDR3 coding sequence is TGTGCCAGCAGTTACACAGGGACAGGGGCCGGAAACACCATATATTTT.

This chain links TRBV21-1 with TRBJ1-6; the table names TRBD1, a call not compared with the DNA. TRBV21-1 is described as a pseudogene. CDR3 size: 20 residues. Here the CDR3 reads CASSKEESSPGTVCFSPLHF. The DNA of the CDR3 is TGTGCCAGCAGCAAAGAAGAAAGTTCACCCGGGACAGTTTGTTTCTCACCCCTCCACTTT.

The chain carries TRBV7-6 and TRBJ1-1; 12 bases map to TRBD1. The V gene's germline CDR1 is SGHVS and CDR2 FNYEAQ. J was trimmed by 1 base and V by 2 bases; bases with no gene match: 14. The length of the CDR3 is 20 residues. CDR3 in amino acids: CASSLSRGTGGGGENTEAFF. CDR3 nucleotide sequence: TGTGCCAGCAGCTTAAGCCGAGGGACAGGGGGCGGTGGGGAGAACACTGAAGCTTTCTTT.

The CDR3 nucleotides read TGTGCCAGCCGCGGAACGGTCACAGATACGCAGTATTTT. Translated, it gives CASRGTVTDTQYF. The chain has TRBV6-5 and TRBJ2-3; unclear D gene. Looked up from germline, CDR1 is MNHEY and CDR2 is SVGAGI. The ends were cut back, 8 bases at V and 2 bases at J, with 11 bases in the middle. The CDR3 runs to 13 residues.

The V and J genes are TRBV10-3 and TRBJ1-2; no clear D gene. V lost 10 bases, J lost 2 bases, and 17 bases lay in between. The length of the CDR3 is 14 residues. CDR1 ENHRY and CDR2 SYGVKD come from the germline V gene. The CDR3 spells CASQDGGLNYGYTF. Written as DNA, the CDR3 is TGTGCCAGTCAGGACGGAGGGTTGAACTATGGCTACACCTTC.

This sequence joins TRBV9 and TRBJ2-5; 13 bases are a match to TRBD2. The CDR3 contains 18 residues. Per germline, CDR1 SGDLS and CDR2 YYNGEE. J lost 0 bases, V lost 0 bases, and 5 bases had no gene match. The CDR3 coding sequence is TGTGCCAGCAGCGTAGGACTAGCGGGGGGAACCTACCAAGAGACCCAGTACTTC. Protein product: CASSVGLAGGTYQETQYF.

This sequence joins TRBV7-8 and TRBJ2-1, with TRBD2 matching over 9 bases. V trimming: 5 bases; J trimming: 2 bases; junction bases outside the gene matches: 4. This CDR3 contains 15 residues. CDR1 is SGHVS and CDR2 is FQNEAQ in the germline V gene. DNA for the CDR3: TGTGCCAGCAGCATTAGCGGGGGAACCTACAATGAGCAGTTCTTC. Translated: CASSISGGTYNEQFF.

The J gene is TRBJ1-5, the V gene TRBV6-1; 9 bases fit TRBD1. The length of the CDR3 is 22 residues. V shed 1 base and J 0 bases; nucleotides not matched to a gene: 19. Germline CDR1 is MNHNS and CDR2 is SASEGT. The CDR3 region has the DNA TGTGCCAGCAGTGAAGGGAAAACCCCGGGACAGGGAAGAAGGCTTAGCAATCAGCCCCAGCATTTT. This codes for CASSEGKTPGQGRRLSNQPQHF.

The genes are TRBV19 and TRBJ2-5; the match to TRBD1 covers 8 bases. The CDR3 is made up of 13 amino acids. In germline, CDR1 is LNHDA, CDR2 SQIVND (reference sequence). The V and J ends lost 4 bases and 5 bases, in that order; junction bases with no gene match: 3. The CDR3 is CASSRQGRETQYF. CDR3 nucleotide sequence: TGTGCCAGTAGTAGACAGGGGCGGGAGACCCAGTACTTC.

The V and J genes are TRBV10-3 and TRBJ1-1, with a possible D match to TRBD1 (5 bases). Germline CDR1 reads ENHRY; CDR2 reads SYGVKD. V was clipped by 2 bases and J by 3 bases, with 10 bases between them. The CDR3 has 14 amino acids. The CDR3 here is CAISEGGGYTEAFF. The CDR3 coding sequence is TGTGCCATCAGTGAGGGGGGAGGGTACACTGAAGCTTTCTTT.